This T cell receptor (beta chain) was identified during a study of early T cells in non-severe SARS-CoV-2 infection. Study context: It was bulk RNA from unsorted whole blood that was sequenced, and the chains were unpaired.

cDNA molecules, individually, were tagged with unique molecular identifiers. TCRdb re-called the 5' RACE reads through MiXCR, storing one row per CDR3 protein. The table shows roughly 55,000 distinct CDR3 sequences, with around a tenth occurring only once. Study-wide findings and caveats: Private and CD4 specificities were missed by VDJdb matching, which favored anti-spike CD8 responses.

V was trimmed by 0 bases and J by 3 bases, leaving 10 bases between them. Looked up from germline, CDR1 is SGHDN and CDR2 is FVKESK. CDR3 length: 15 amino acids. Regarding this clonotype: Its antigen is not identified.

The sequenced material came from whole blood. This chain connects TRBV14 to TRBJ2-3, with D unclear. The source of this sequence is an adult who was a healthcare worker with PCR-confirmed SARS-CoV-2 infection or an uninfected control (not recorded which). In DNA form, the CDR3 reads TGTGCCAGCAGCCAAGATATGTCCGGGACAGATACGCAGTATTTT. This sequence encodes CASSQDMSGTDTQYF. Combining the CDR3 with reference TRBV14 and TRBJ2-3 gives the whole variable domain EAGVTQFPSHSVIEKGQTVTLRCDPISGHDNLYWYRRVMGKEIKFLLHFVKESKQDESGMPNNRFLAERTGGTYSTLKVQPAELEDSGVYFCASSQDMSGTDTQYFGPGTRLTVL.